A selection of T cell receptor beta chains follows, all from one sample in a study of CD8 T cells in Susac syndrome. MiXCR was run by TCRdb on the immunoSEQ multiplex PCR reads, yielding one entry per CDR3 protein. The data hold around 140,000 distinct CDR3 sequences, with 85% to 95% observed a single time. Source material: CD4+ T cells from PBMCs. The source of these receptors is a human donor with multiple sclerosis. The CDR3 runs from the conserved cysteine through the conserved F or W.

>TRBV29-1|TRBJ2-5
CSVLTGLAGGRETQYF
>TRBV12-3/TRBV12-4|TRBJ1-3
CASSFRVSGNTIYF
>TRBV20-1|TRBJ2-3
CSAQERADTQYF
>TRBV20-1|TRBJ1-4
CSARGQGNEKLFF
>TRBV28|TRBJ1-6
CASSGGQGYNSPLHF
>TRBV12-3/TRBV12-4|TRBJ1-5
CASSFASDRGRHQPQHF
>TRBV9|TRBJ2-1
CASSPRVTRDEYNEQFF
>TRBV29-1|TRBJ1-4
CSVGGSGNEKLFF
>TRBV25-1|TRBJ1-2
CASRGPGQGLGGYTF
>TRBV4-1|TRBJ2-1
CASSQESGLGLEQFF
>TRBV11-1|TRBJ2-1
CASSPWTGEGDEQFF
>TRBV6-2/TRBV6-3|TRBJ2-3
CASSWDISTDTQYF
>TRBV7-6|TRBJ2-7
CASSSPVAGVTYEQYF
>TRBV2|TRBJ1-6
CASSETSWGDNSPLHF
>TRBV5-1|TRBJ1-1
CASRAVGQGSTEAFF